Listed below are T cell receptor beta chains from one sample, sequenced in a study of T cells in Graves' hyperthyroidism and ophthalmopathy. TCRdb recomputed calls from the multiplex PCR reads with MiXCR, one row per CDR3 protein. This table holds 700,000 or so distinct CDR3 sequences, approximately 14% found once. The sequencing input was blood. These receptors were collected from a woman in her forties or fifties with Graves' ophthalmopathy. The CDR3 runs from the conserved cysteine through the conserved F or W. The order of the fields is CDR3 DNA, CDR3 protein, V gene, D gene, J gene, clone size. D genes are given only for firm matches. A clone size is listed for some rows: how often the clone was seen (once, few, many), or a class if it is expanded.

CDR3 DNA: TGTGCCAGCAGCCAACGCCAGGGACTAGCGGGGAGCTACGAGCAGTACTTC
CDR3 protein: CASSQRQGLAGSYEQYF
V gene: TRBV3-1
D gene: TRBD2
J gene: TRBJ2-7
clone size: many

CDR3 DNA: TGCGCCAGCAGACCCGGGACAGGGGAGTTTCTTAAGGACGAGCAGTACTTC
CDR3 protein: CASRPGTGEFLKDEQYF
V gene: TRBV5-1
D gene: TRBD1
J gene: TRBJ2-7
clone size: .

CDR3 DNA: TGTGCCAGCAGGACAGGGGCTGCCGGGGAGCTGTTTTTT
CDR3 protein: CASRTGAAGELFF
V gene: TRBV12-3/TRBV12-4
D gene: TRBD1
J gene: TRBJ2-2
clone size: few

CDR3 DNA: TGTGCCAGCAGTGTACAGGGACGTGAGCAGCCCCAGCATTTT
CDR3 protein: CASSVQGREQPQHF
V gene: TRBV2
D gene: .
J gene: TRBJ1-5
clone size: few

CDR3 DNA: TGTGCCAGCATCGGACAATCCAGCTCCTACAATGAGCAGTTCTTC
CDR3 protein: CASIGQSSSYNEQFF
V gene: TRBV12-3/TRBV12-4
D gene: .
J gene: TRBJ2-1
clone size: many

CDR3 DNA: TGTGCCAGCAGTTTGGGGTTTGGAGGAGAGACCCAGTACTTC
CDR3 protein: CASSLGFGGETQYF
V gene: TRBV28
D gene: .
J gene: TRBJ2-5
clone size: many

CDR3 DNA: TGTGCCAGCAGCACCAACAGTGCCATGAACACTGAAGCTTTCTTT
CDR3 protein: CASSTNSAMNTEAFF
V gene: TRBV7-2
D gene: .
J gene: TRBJ1-1
clone size: many

CDR3 DNA: TGTGCCACCAGCAGAGGGAACGCGGGAGTAGGGTACGAGCAGTACTTC
CDR3 protein: CATSRGNAGVGYEQYF
V gene: TRBV15
D gene: TRBD2
J gene: TRBJ2-7
clone size: many

CDR3 DNA: TGCGCCAGCAGCCAAGCCAGAGGGTCGACCTACGAGCAGTACTTC
CDR3 protein: CASSQARGSTYEQYF
V gene: TRBV4-1
D gene: .
J gene: TRBJ2-7
clone size: .

CDR3 DNA: TGTGCCAGCACCCTGACTAGCGGGAGTTACGAGCAGTACTTC
CDR3 protein: CASTLTSGSYEQYF
V gene: TRBV28
D gene: TRBD2
J gene: TRBJ2-7
clone size: many

CDR3 DNA: TGTGCCAGCAGTTTTTACTTCAGCGGGAGCACAGATACGCAGTATTTT
CDR3 protein: CASSFYFSGSTDTQYF
V gene: TRBV12-3/TRBV12-4
D gene: .
J gene: TRBJ2-3
clone size: many

CDR3 DNA: TGTGCCAGCAGTTTATTGGAGGGGATGACTAATGAAAAACTGTTTTTT
CDR3 protein: CASSLLEGMTNEKLFF
V gene: TRBV28
D gene: .
J gene: TRBJ1-4
clone size: many

CDR3 DNA: TGCGCCAGCAGCTTGGTCGGAAGCGGGAGGCCTAATTACAATGAGCAGTTCTTC
CDR3 protein: CASSLVGSGRPNYNEQFF
V gene: TRBV5-1
D gene: TRBD2
J gene: TRBJ2-1
clone size: many

CDR3 DNA: TGCGCCAGCAGCTTGAGCGCGGGACACAATGAGCAGTTCTTC
CDR3 protein: CASSLSAGHNEQFF
V gene: TRBV5-1
D gene: .
J gene: TRBJ2-1
clone size: many

CDR3 DNA: TGTGCCAGCAGCTTAAGTCTAGCGGGAGACCACAATGAGCAGTTCTTC
CDR3 protein: CASSLSLAGDHNEQFF
V gene: TRBV7-2
D gene: TRBD2
J gene: TRBJ2-1
clone size: .

CDR3 DNA: TGTGCCAGCAGCTACCGGCCCGAAAATCGGGAGCAGTACTTC
CDR3 protein: CASSYRPENREQYF
V gene: TRBV7-9
D gene: .
J gene: TRBJ2-7
clone size: many

CDR3 DNA: TGCAGAACAGAGACTAGCGGCTACGAGCAGTACTTC
CDR3 protein: CRTETSGYEQYF
V gene: TRBV20-1
D gene: TRBD2
J gene: TRBJ2-7
clone size: .

CDR3 DNA: TGTGCCAGCAGAAATACTAGACTAGAAAAGAGCTCCTACAATGAGCAGTTCTTC
CDR3 protein: CASRNTRLEKSSYNEQFF
V gene: TRBV6-2/TRBV6-3
D gene: .
J gene: TRBJ2-1
clone size: .

CDR3 DNA: TGTGCCATCAGTGCGGCTAGCGGGAGAGGTAATGAGCAGTTCTTC
CDR3 protein: CAISAASGRGNEQFF
V gene: TRBV10-3
D gene: TRBD2
J gene: TRBJ2-1
clone size: many

CDR3 DNA: TGCAGTGCTACGATAGCGGGAGAGCAGTTCTTC
CDR3 protein: CSATIAGEQFF
V gene: TRBV20-1
D gene: TRBD2
J gene: TRBJ2-1
clone size: few

CDR3 DNA: TGCGCCAGCAGCTTGTTCGTCAGGGGGAAGTCCTACAATGAGCAGTTCTTC
CDR3 protein: CASSLFVRGKSYNEQFF
V gene: TRBV5-1
D gene: TRBD1
J gene: TRBJ2-1
clone size: many

CDR3 DNA: TGTGCCAGCAGTCCTCCCCGGCCAGATACGCAGTATTTT
CDR3 protein: CASSPPRPDTQYF
V gene: TRBV27
D gene: .
J gene: TRBJ2-3
clone size: many

CDR3 DNA: TGCAGTGCTGTCCTTTGGGGGAGGGGTGGCTACACCTTC
CDR3 protein: CSAVLWGRGGYTF
V gene: TRBV20-1
D gene: .
J gene: TRBJ1-2
clone size: .

CDR3 DNA: TGCAGTGCTAGAGAGGGGATCGAGGAGACCCAGTACTTC
CDR3 protein: CSAREGIEETQYF
V gene: TRBV20-1
D gene: .
J gene: TRBJ2-5
clone size: .

CDR3 DNA: TGCGCCAGCAGCTTGGAGAGCGGGAGAAGCACAGATACGCAGTATTTT
CDR3 protein: CASSLESGRSTDTQYF
V gene: TRBV5-1
D gene: TRBD2
J gene: TRBJ2-3
clone size: many

CDR3 DNA: TGCGCCAGCAGAAGTGGAAACACCATATATTTT
CDR3 protein: CASRSGNTIYF
V gene: TRBV27
D gene: .
J gene: TRBJ1-3
clone size: many

CDR3 DNA: TGTGCCAGCAGCCGAAAGTTGAGGGGGCCGGAGACTGAAGCTTTCTTT
CDR3 protein: CASSRKLRGPETEAFF
V gene: TRBV3-2
D gene: .
J gene: TRBJ1-1
clone size: many

CDR3 DNA: TGTGCCAGCAACGGAATGGGACGGGAGAGTTCGGCCGAGCAGTACTTC
CDR3 protein: CASNGMGRESSAEQYF
V gene: TRBV28
D gene: .
J gene: TRBJ2-7
clone size: many

CDR3 DNA: TGTGCCATCAGACTAAACCACAGGGGGCCCACTGAAGCTTTCTTT
CDR3 protein: CAIRLNHRGPTEAFF
V gene: TRBV10-3
D gene: TRBD1
J gene: TRBJ1-1
clone size: few

CDR3 DNA: TGCGCCAGCAGCCAAGATGGCGGACGGAACTATGGCTACACCTTC
CDR3 protein: CASSQDGGRNYGYTF
V gene: TRBV4-3
D gene: .
J gene: TRBJ1-2
clone size: few

CDR3 DNA: TGTGCCAGCAGCCCAGGACTGGGACTTGCAGATACGCAGTATTTT
CDR3 protein: CASSPGLGLADTQYF
V gene: TRBV3-1
D gene: .
J gene: TRBJ2-3
clone size: .

CDR3 DNA: TGCGCCAGCAGAATGCCCGGGGCCAGCCAGCAGTTCTTC
CDR3 protein: CASRMPGASQQFF
V gene: TRBV5-1
D gene: .
J gene: TRBJ2-1
clone size: many

CDR3 DNA: TGTGCCAGCAGCCGCCCTGGACGGGCGGGGAGTGAAAAACTGTTTTTT
CDR3 protein: CASSRPGRAGSEKLFF
V gene: TRBV14
D gene: .
J gene: TRBJ1-4
clone size: .

CDR3 DNA: TGTGCCAGCAGTGAAGCGCTTCCGACCTCGGGAGAGCAGTACTTC
CDR3 protein: CASSEALPTSGEQYF
V gene: TRBV2
D gene: .
J gene: TRBJ2-7
clone size: many

CDR3 DNA: TGTGCCTTGGGGAGAGTGTTCAGCGGGAGGGGGAATGAGCAGTTCTTC
CDR3 protein: CALGRVFSGRGNEQFF
V gene: TRBV30
D gene: TRBD2
J gene: TRBJ2-1
clone size: many

CDR3 DNA: TGTGCCAGCAGCGGTGTTCGGGGGGGCACAGATACGCAGTATTTT
CDR3 protein: CASSGVRGGTDTQYF
V gene: TRBV7-9
D gene: TRBD2
J gene: TRBJ2-3
clone size: many

CDR3 DNA: TGTGCTAGTGGTTTGGTACGTAGGGACTATGGCTACACCTTC
CDR3 protein: CASGLVRRDYGYTF
V gene: TRBV12-5
D gene: .
J gene: TRBJ1-2
clone size: many

CDR3 DNA: TGTGCCAGCAGCTTGCGGGGGACCCTCTCCTACGAGCAGTACTTC
CDR3 protein: CASSLRGTLSYEQYF
V gene: TRBV5-6
D gene: .
J gene: TRBJ2-7
clone size: .

CDR3 DNA: TGTGCCAGCAGCCAATTCGGAATGACTGATCAGCCCCAGCATTTT
CDR3 protein: CASSQFGMTDQPQHF
V gene: TRBV16
D gene: .
J gene: TRBJ1-5
clone size: few

CDR3 DNA: TGCGCCAGCAGCTTGGGGACGGCTCCGTCTTTGAAACTGTTTTTT
CDR3 protein: CASSLGTAPSLKLFF
V gene: TRBV5-1
D gene: .
J gene: TRBJ1-4
clone size: many

CDR3 DNA: TGTGCCAGCAGCTTACTGCGGGAGCGCTACGAGCAGTACTTC
CDR3 protein: CASSLLRERYEQYF
V gene: TRBV13
D gene: TRBD2
J gene: TRBJ2-7
clone size: many

CDR3 DNA: TGTGCCAGCAGTGGCTCACAAAGCTGGGACGAGACCCAGTACTTC
CDR3 protein: CASSGSQSWDETQYF
V gene: TRBV12-3/TRBV12-4
D gene: .
J gene: TRBJ2-5
clone size: .

CDR3 DNA: TGCGCCAGCAGCCAAGGAGTCCGGCGGGAGGGGAAAACCTACAATGAGCAGTTCTTC
CDR3 protein: CASSQGVRREGKTYNEQFF
V gene: TRBV4-3
D gene: TRBD2
J gene: TRBJ2-1
clone size: few

CDR3 DNA: TGTGCCAGCAGCCATCGACGACTAGCGAGCACAGATACGCAGTATTTT
CDR3 protein: CASSHRRLASTDTQYF
V gene: TRBV28
D gene: TRBD2
J gene: TRBJ2-3
clone size: many

CDR3 DNA: TGTGCCAGCGCCCGGGTAGGAGGCACTGAAGCTTTCTTT
CDR3 protein: CASARVGGTEAFF
V gene: TRBV2
D gene: .
J gene: TRBJ1-1
clone size: many